This T cell receptor (beta chain) was sequenced in a study of blood T cell repertoires in COVID-19. Study information: The study drew acute and convalescent COVID-19 samples from the United States, Italy and Spain. The analysed material was cDNA or gDNA that came from T cells, B-cell-depleted T cells, or PBMCs.

This CDR3 contains 16 residues. Authors' analysis steps: From reference gene primer amplification, estimates of nucleated cell counts were derived. Libraries were prepared by immunoSEQ multiplex PCR; TCRdb keeps only in-frame clonotypes and omits some of them. V, J and clone size reflect that table, while D and trimming were determined from the DNA. This sample has over 75,000 clones, with approximately 90% found just once. What was sequenced was peripheral blood. This TCR derives from a human donor with active COVID-19. The donor label of this sample is uncertain. This rearrangement joins TRBV21-1 to TRBJ1-4; the table's D call, TRBD1, was not checked against the DNA. TRBV21-1 is an annotated pseudogene. The CDR3 coding sequence is TGTGCCAGCAGCCGCCGACGGGACAGGGGACGCGAAAAACTGTTTTTT. It translates to CASSRRRDRGREKLFF.